The next 18 T cell receptor beta chains were all read from a single sample in a study of siplizumab effects on memory and regulatory T cells. This table comes from immunoSEQ multiplex PCR, and its TCRdb copy is limited to in-frame clones, with some not included. Seen here are over 100,000 clones, roughly 94% observed once, and the top ten hold approximately 0.73%. The sequencing sample was made of Tregs sorted from blood. The receptors shown here come from a human donor in good health.

Written as DNA, the CDR3 is TGTGCCAGCAGCCCAGCTTTGGGTCCTGGTTATGGCTACACCTTC. Encoded protein: CASSPALGPGYGYTF. The V gene is TRBV7-6, the J gene TRBJ1-2; no clear D gene. The CDR3 covers 15 residues. Germline V lookup: CDR1 SGHVS, CDR2 FNYEAQ. V was shortened by 5 bases and J by 5 bases, with 18 bases between the two germline ends.

The chain joins TRBV2 to TRBJ1-1; D is perhaps TRBD1 (5 bases). Germline CDR1 is SNHLY and CDR2 is FYNNEI. Trimming removed 8 bases at V and 6 bases at J, with 16 bases between. The CDR3 runs 13 residues. The CDR3: CASGSRAPAEAFF. CDR3 nucleotides: TGTGCCAGCGGAAGCAGGGCTCCGGCTGAAGCTTTCTTT. Full variable domain (remainder filled in from reference TRBV2 and TRBJ1-1): EPEVTQTPSHQVTQMGQEVILRCVPISNHLYFYWYRQILGQKVEFLVSFYNNEISEKSEIFDDQFSVERPDGSNFTLKIRSTKLEDSAMYFCASGSRAPAEAFFGQGTRLTVV.

The gene calls are TRBV21-1 and TRBJ1-2; the table calls TRBD1, which could not be checked here. TRBV21-1 is designated a pseudogene. The CDR3 loop spans 18 amino acids. This CDR3 reads CASSKVRGRQATNYGYTF. CDR3 bases: TGTGCCAGCAGCAAAGTTAGGGGGCGGCAGGCAACTAACTATGGCTACACCTTC.

V gene TRBV29-1 combines with J gene TRBJ1-5; 8 nucleotides align to TRBD1. Trimming at V came to 2 bases and at J to 5 bases, leaving 5 bases not matched to a gene. Germline CDR1 SQVTM, CDR2 ANQGSEA. The CDR3 consists of 14 residues. The CDR3 coding sequence is TGCAGCGTTGAATTTTCAGGGGGCCATCAGCCCCAGCATTTT. It translates to CSVEFSGGHQPQHF.

V is TRBV5-1 and J is TRBJ2-1, with a tentative D call TRBD1 (6 bases). Germline assignment: CDR1 SGHRS and CDR2 YFSETQ. V lost 3 bases and J lost 0, with 13 bases in between. This CDR3 is 16 amino acids long. Written as DNA, the CDR3 is TGCGCCAGCAGCTACTACAGGGCCAGCTCCTACAATGAGCAGTTCTTC. Its protein is CASSYYRASSYNEQFF.

V and J are TRBV6-6 and TRBJ1-2, with D perhaps matching TRBD1 (6 bases). Germline CDR1 reads MNHNY; CDR2 reads SVGAGI (reference sequence). The CDR3 spans 14 residues. V dropped 4 bases and J dropped 0 bases, with 9 bases sitting between them. The CDR3 loop is CASSSQGPNYGYTF. CDR3 DNA: TGTGCCAGCAGTTCACAGGGTCCTAACTATGGCTACACCTTC.

The chain has TRBV27 and TRBJ1-1, with TRBD1 as a possible D gene (6 bases). In germline, CDR1 is MNHEY, CDR2 SMNVEV (reference sequence). V lost 0 bases and J 6 bases, leaving 11 bases between the germline ends. The CDR3 contains 14 residues. CDR3 sequence (DNA): TGTGCCAGCAGTTTATCAGACAGGCTCGCTGAAGCTTTCTTT. It encodes CASSLSDRLAEAFF.

In this sample, this clone turned up once. The chain joins TRBV11-3 to TRBJ2-1; TRBD2 aligns across 15 bases. The CDR3 runs 17 residues. Trimming cost V 5 bases and J 5 bases; bases outside gene matches: 7. Germline values: CDR1 SGHNT, CDR2 YENEEA. CDR3 coding DNA: TGTGCCAGCAGCGCCACCGGACTAGCGGGAGGGAACAATGAGCAGTTCTTC. Translating it yields CASSATGLAGGNNEQFF.

The V gene is TRBV7-2, the J gene TRBJ2-7; TRBD1 aligns across 7 bases. This CDR3 spans 16 amino acids. Germline V gene data show CDR1 as SGHTA and CDR2 as FQGNSA. Trimming at V came to 3 bases and at J to 4 bases, leaving 12 bases not matched to a gene. In DNA form, the CDR3 reads TGTGCCAGCAGCTTCGGGACAGCGCTTTTGGGGTACGAGCAGTACTTC. It yields the protein CASSFGTALLGYEQYF.

The V and J genes are TRBV15 and TRBJ2-7; unclear D gene. CDR3 size: 14 residues. V lost 1 base and J 6 bases, leaving 13 bases between the germline ends. The germline CDR1 and CDR2 sequences are LNHNV and YYDKDF (reference sequence). The CDR3, as DNA: TGTGCCACCAGCAGAGGGGAATTAAGAAGCGAGCAGTACTTC. Translated, it gives CATSRGELRSEQYF.

This chain joins TRBV7-8 and TRBJ2-3, with D possibly being TRBD2 (5 bases). In germline, CDR1 is SGHVS, CDR2 FQNEAQ. V was pared by 1 base and J by 1 base, with 6 bases between. This CDR3 has 14 residues. The CDR3 coding sequence is TGTGCCAGCAGCTTAGTCGGGGGCACAGATACGCAGTATTTT. Translated: CASSLVGGTDTQYF.

J is TRBJ2-7 and V is TRBV30, with 11 bases matching TRBD2. This CDR3 comprises 14 residues. Germline CDR1 GTSNPN, CDR2 SVGIG (reference sequence). The ends lost 0 bases at V and 6 bases at J; junction bases unmatched: 4. The CDR3 loop is CAWSVSLAGGEQYF. CDR3 in DNA: TGTGCCTGGAGTGTTTCGCTAGCGGGAGGCGAGCAGTACTTC.

The V and J genes are TRBV18 and TRBJ2-1, with 7 bases matching TRBD1. Germline CDR1 is KGHSH and CDR2 is LQKENI. The CDR3 is made up of 14 amino acids. V lost 8 bases, J lost 0 bases, and 4 bases stayed unmatched. The CDR3 sequence: CASNPGGSYNEQFF. The DNA of the CDR3 is TGTGCCAGCAACCCAGGGGGCTCCTACAATGAGCAGTTCTTC.

V and J are TRBV7-2 and TRBJ2-1; D is ambiguous. V was clipped by 1 base and J by 5 bases, with 12 bases between them. CDR1 and CDR2 from the germline V gene are SGHTA and FQGNSA. This CDR3 has 15 residues. CDR3 sequence: CASSLDGRANNEQFF. The DNA for the CDR3 is TGTGCCAGCAGCTTAGACGGACGAGCTAACAATGAGCAGTTCTTC.

This chain links TRBV5-1 with TRBJ1-2; tentative D call: TRBD1 (5 bases). The CDR3 runs to 14 residues. V lost 5 bases and J 5 bases, leaving 16 bases between the germline ends. CDR1 SGHRS and CDR2 YFSETQ come from the germline V gene. DNA for the CDR3: TGCGCCAGCAGACCTCCGGGACGGGCTTATGGCTACACCTTC. Its protein is CASRPPGRAYGYTF.

The V and J genes are TRBV2 and TRBJ2-3; TRBD1 is a possible D gene (5 bases). V was clipped by 11 bases and J by 10 bases, with 28 bases between them. In germline, CDR1 is SNHLY, CDR2 FYNNEI. The CDR3 spans 15 residues. CDR3 loop: CASTGGVQSPLAQYF. The CDR3 nucleotides are TGTGCCTCAACAGGCGGCGTACAGTCTCCCCTGGCGCAGTATTTT.

V is TRBV7-2 and J is TRBJ1-5, with D unclear. Between the trimmed V and J ends, which lost 1 base and 3 bases, there was a span of 10 bases. CDR3 size: 15 residues. Per germline, CDR1 SGHTA and CDR2 FQGNSA. This CDR3 is CASSLVLGPNQPQHF. The CDR3 bases are TGTGCCAGCAGCTTAGTTCTAGGTCCCAATCAGCCCCAGCATTTT.

The rearrangement joins TRBV5-1 to TRBJ1-6; D remains unclear. Looked up from germline, CDR1 is SGHRS and CDR2 is YFSETQ. V was cut by 7 bases and J by 0 bases, with 14 bases left in between. This CDR3 is built from 16 residues. The CDR3 sequence is CASSERSSSYNSPLHF. In DNA form, the CDR3 reads TGCGCCAGCTCCGAACGCAGCAGCTCCTATAATTCACCCCTCCACTTT.